The 30 T cell receptor beta chains below all came from one sample that was sequenced in a study of cytomegalovirus exposure and HLA in healthy donors. Assay: immunoSEQ multiplex PCR; the TCRdb copy retains only in-frame clones and omits some. The table lists over 120,000 clones, 75% to 90% of them singletons. Sequencing used PBMCs. Receptors were obtained from a woman between 18 and 29 years old in good health and CMV-seropositive.

The chain recombines TRBV11-3 with TRBJ1-1; TRBD1 is a possible D gene (5 bases). The germline V gene encodes CDR1 SGHNT and CDR2 YENEEA. Trimming cost V 2 bases and J 7 bases, with 11 bases left between them. The CDR3 spans 13 residues. The CDR3 region is CASSLRQGLEAFF. The CDR3 DNA is TGTGCCAGCAGCTTACGGCAGGGCCTTGAAGCTTTCTTT.

The chain uses TRBV7-2 and TRBJ2-7, with 7 bases identical to TRBD1. CDR1 SGHTA and CDR2 FQGNSA come from the germline V gene. The CDR3 sequence is 15 residues long. The ends lost 0 bases at V and 4 bases at J; junction bases unmatched: 6. The chain's CDR3 is CASSLAGGVQYEQYF. CDR3 nucleotide sequence: TGTGCCAGCAGCTTAGCAGGGGGCGTACAGTACGAGCAGTACTTC.

V gene TRBV2 combines with J gene TRBJ2-6; 10 bases are shared with TRBD1. V gave up 6 bases and J gave up 1 base; unmatched junction bases: 6. The CDR3 totals 17 residues. CDR1 and CDR2 (germline): SNHLY, FYNNEI. CDR3: CASRPGQGISGANVLTF. The DNA for the CDR3 is TGTGCCAGCAGACCGGGACAGGGGATTTCTGGGGCCAACGTCCTGACTTTC.

This clone has more than one count but fewer than ten. The gene calls are TRBV5-4 and TRBJ1-1; D gene uncertain. Per the germline V gene, CDR1 is SGHNT and CDR2 is YYREEE (reference sequence). The CDR3 has 12 residues. Trimming removed 4 bases from V and 3 bases from J, with 7 bases in between. The CDR3 DNA reads TGTGCCAGCAGCCCGCCGGACACTGAAGCTTTCTTT. Amino acids: CASSPPDTEAFF.

This clone appeared once. This chain uses TRBV15 with TRBJ2-1; 8 bases align to TRBD2. The CDR3 extends over 19 amino acids. Germline CDR1 and CDR2: LNHNV and YYDKDF (reference sequence). Trimming at V came to 5 bases and at J to 3 bases, leaving 18 bases not matched to a gene. CDR3 DNA sequence: TGTGCCACCAGCTTGCGACTAGTCCCAGCGGGGGCCTACTACAATGAGCAGTTCTTC. Amino acid sequence: CATSLRLVPAGAYYNEQFF.

The chain has TRBV27 and TRBJ2-3, with a tentative D call TRBD2 (6 bases). Per germline, CDR1 MNHEY and CDR2 SMNVEV (reference sequence). The CDR3 is made up of 14 amino acids. With 6 bases removed from V and 3 bases from J, the gap between germline ends came to 13 bases. CDR3 in amino acids: CASRTQLATDTQYF. In nucleotides, the CDR3 is TGTGCCAGCAGAACCCAACTAGCTACAGATACGCAGTATTTT.

The V gene is TRBV27, the J gene TRBJ2-7; D is perhaps TRBD2 (5 bases). The length of the CDR3 is 15 residues. Trimming left V 6 bases short and J 6 bases short, with 21 bases between. Germline values: CDR1 MNHEY, CDR2 SMNVEV (reference sequence). The DNA for the CDR3 is TGTGCCAGCAGCAACGAAGCTCTAGCCTTAGGCGAGCAGTACTTC. Amino acid sequence: CASSNEALALGEQYF.

The rearrangement joins TRBV2 to TRBJ2-3, with D uncertain. The CDR3 contains 17 residues. From germline, CDR1 is SNHLY and CDR2 FYNNEI. With 4 bases removed from V and 2 bases from J, the gap between germline ends came to 19 bases. The CDR3: CASSGRGVATYTDTQYF. In DNA form, the CDR3 reads TGTGCCAGCAGTGGCCGTGGAGTGGCCACCTACACAGATACGCAGTATTTT.

The count of this clone is one. The gene calls are TRBV27 and TRBJ2-1; 10 positions agree with TRBD2. V trimming: 2 bases; J trimming: 3 bases; junction bases outside the gene matches: 1. CDR1 is MNHEY and CDR2 is SMNVEV in the germline V gene (reference sequence). The CDR3 consists of 15 residues. CDR3: CASSLVAGGYNEQFF. The CDR3, as DNA: TGTGCCAGCAGTTTAGTAGCGGGGGGCTACAATGAGCAGTTCTTC.

As DNA, the CDR3 is TGCAGCGTTCATAGCGGGGGGACCGACGAGCAGTACTTC. Amino acids: CSVHSGGTDEQYF. The V gene is TRBV29-1, the J gene TRBJ2-7; TRBD2 matches 10 bases. The CDR3 extends over 13 amino acids. Germline lookup yields CDR1 SQVTM and CDR2 ANQGSEA. V shed 5 bases and J 5 bases; nucleotides not matched to a gene: 6.

The chain carries TRBV11-2 and TRBJ1-1; TRBD1 matches at 7 bases. The germline V gene encodes CDR1 SGHAT and CDR2 FQNNGV. The CDR3 loop spans 14 amino acids. The J segment lost 5 bases and the V segment lost 6 bases, leaving 9 bases of the junction unmatched. CDR3 DNA: TGTGCCAGCAGACGGACAGCAGGGGGAACTGAAGCTTTCTTT. It translates to CASRRTAGGTEAFF.

The rearrangement links TRBV9 to TRBJ2-5; D perhaps matches TRBD2 (6 bases). This CDR3 spans 15 amino acids. Germline CDR1 SGDLS, CDR2 YYNGEE. Trimming took off 0 bases at V and 4 bases at J, with 13 bases between the two ends. The CDR3 loop is CASSVGAGRPETQYF. In DNA, the CDR3 is TGTGCCAGCAGCGTAGGGGCGGGGCGCCCAGAGACCCAGTACTTC.

The rearrangement uses TRBV28 and TRBJ1-4, with D tentatively TRBD1 (5 bases). This CDR3 is built from 13 residues. Trimming stripped 7 bases from V and 8 bases from J, with 14 bases between. Per germline, CDR1 MDHEN and CDR2 SYDVKM. The CDR3 here is CASTFYGGEKLFF. CDR3 sequence (DNA): TGTGCCAGCACCTTTTATGGGGGGGAAAAACTGTTTTTT.

With regard to this clone: At one of its ends the junction is not consistent with the germline gene, which may arise from a read error. The J gene is TRBJ1-5, the V gene TRBV19; D remains ambiguous. This CDR3 region has 14 residues. Germline V lookup: CDR1 LNHDA, CDR2 SQIVND (reference sequence). The DNA of the CDR3 is TGTGCCAGTACTATACCGGGTAACAATCAGCCCCAGCATTTT. Protein: CASTIPGNNQPQHF.

The chain uses TRBV5-1 and TRBJ1-1, with 7 positions matching TRBD1. Germline V gene data show CDR1 as SGHRS and CDR2 as YFSETQ. The trim removed 3 bases at V and 2 bases at J, leaving 7 bases unmatched. The CDR3 runs to 15 residues. The CDR3 spells CASSSGDRLNTEAFF. Here the CDR3 DNA reads TGCGCCAGCAGCTCGGGGGACAGATTAAACACTGAAGCTTTCTTT.

This chain links TRBV29-1 with TRBJ2-5; 8 bases align to TRBD1. Germline CDR1 and CDR2: SQVTM and ANQGSEA. This CDR3 is built from 14 residues. The V segment lost 0 bases and the J segment 5 bases; nucleotides outside the gene matches: 5. In DNA, the CDR3 is TGCAGCGTTGAAGAGCAGACAGGGGACGAGACCCAGTACTTC. Its translation is CSVEEQTGDETQYF.

CDR3 in amino acids: CASSRLAGGPSHTDTQYF. CDR3 nucleotides: TGTGCCAGTAGTAGGCTAGCGGGGGGTCCCTCTCACACAGATACGCAGTATTTT. The rearrangement joins TRBV19 to TRBJ2-3, with 11 bases identical to TRBD2. The germline V gene encodes CDR1 LNHDA and CDR2 SQIVND (reference sequence). The length of the CDR3 is 18 residues. J lost 2 bases, V lost 4 bases, and 11 bases had no gene match.

The genes are TRBV9 and TRBJ1-4, with TRBD1 matching 7 bases. This CDR3 comprises 15 residues. The ends lost 3 bases at V and 8 bases at J; junction bases unmatched: 10. Germline loops: CDR1 SGDLS, CDR2 YYNGEE. In nucleotides, the CDR3 is TGTGCCAGCAGCGCCGACAGGGACTGGGGAGAAAAACTGTTTTTT. Residues: CASSADRDWGEKLFF.

J is TRBJ1-5 and V is TRBV5-4; D might be TRBD1 (5 bases). This CDR3 is built from 16 residues. The V end was cut by 2 bases, the J end by 0 bases, with 12 bases between. Germline V CDR1 and CDR2: SGHNT, YYREEE (reference sequence). CDR3 in amino acids: CASSFGGPFSNQPQHF. CDR3 nucleotides: TGTGCCAGCAGCTTCGGGGGACCCTTTAGCAATCAGCCCCAGCATTTT.

V and J are TRBV5-6 and TRBJ1-3; TRBD1 agrees at 7 bases. After removal of 1 base from V and 2 bases from J, the junction contained 6 bases not matched to a gene. The CDR3 extends over 16 amino acids. The germline CDR1 and CDR2 sequences are SGHDT and YYEEEE. CDR3 loop: CASSLRGRITGNTIYF. In DNA, the CDR3 is TGTGCCAGCAGCTTGAGGGGGCGTATAACTGGAAACACCATATATTTT.

The chain couples TRBV7-6 to TRBJ2-2; tentative D call: TRBD2 (6 bases). Germline V CDR1 and CDR2: SGHVS, FNYEAQ. Trimming stripped 5 bases from V and 7 bases from J, with 17 bases between. The CDR3 extends over 15 amino acids. This CDR3 is CASSPRAYGGGELFF. Here the CDR3 DNA reads TGTGCCAGCAGCCCTAGGGCTTACGGGGGCGGGGAGCTGTTTTTT. The full variable domain, completed using reference TRBV7-6 and TRBJ2-2, is GAGVSQSPRYKVTKRGQDVALRCDPISGHVSLYWYRQALGQGPEFLTYFNYEAQQDKSGLPNDRFSAERPEGSISTLTIQRTEQRDSAMYRCASSPRAYGGGELFFGEGSRLTVL.

The DNA of the CDR3 is TGTGCCAGCAGCTTGGGGGACAGGGTGGGTGAAAAACTGTTTTTT. As protein: CASSLGDRVGEKLFF. The chain combines TRBV5-4 with TRBJ1-4; 9 bases line up with TRBD1. With V trimmed by 0 bases and J by 7 bases, 4 bases remained unmatched. This CDR3 is built from 15 residues. From germline, CDR1 is SGHNT and CDR2 YYREEE (reference sequence).

The chain links TRBV27 to TRBJ2-7, with 7 bases matching TRBD1. The CDR3 extends over 14 amino acids. V lost 5 bases to trimming and J lost 2 bases; unmatched junction nucleotides: 6. Germline-derived CDR1 and CDR2 are MNHEY and SMNVEV (reference sequence). The CDR3: CASSPVQGAYEQYF. The CDR3 nucleotides are TGTGCCAGCAGTCCAGTGCAGGGGGCCTACGAGCAGTACTTC.

The CDR3 nucleotides read TGTGCCAGCCATCGTAGCGGGGGGAACAATGAGCAGTTCTTC. Translated: CASHRSGGNNEQFF. The chain has TRBV18 and TRBJ2-1, with TRBD2 matching 10 bases. Germline assignment: CDR1 KGHSH and CDR2 LQKENI. V lost 8 bases to trimming and J lost 5 bases; unmatched junction nucleotides: 6. This CDR3 has 14 amino acids. Looking up the rest from reference TRBV18 and TRBJ2-1 gives the full variable domain: NAGVMQNPRHLVRRRGQEARLRCSPMKGHSHVYWYRQLPEEGLKFMVYLQKENIIDESGMPKERFSAEFPKEGPSILRIQQVVRGDSAAYFCASHRSGGNNEQFFGPGTRLTVL.

The chain uses TRBV18 and TRBJ2-1; possibly TRBD2 for D (5 bases). The CDR3 totals 14 residues. Germline V lookup: CDR1 KGHSH, CDR2 LQKENI. V lost 6 bases and J 7 bases, leaving 16 bases between the germline ends. The CDR3 reads CASSPGVRPNEQFF. The DNA of the CDR3 is TGTGCCAGCTCCCCCGGGGTCCGGCCGAATGAGCAGTTCTTC.

The gene calls are TRBV28 and TRBJ1-2; TRBD1 is a possible D gene (5 bases). CDR3 length: 14 residues. V dropped 6 bases and J dropped 3 bases, with 14 bases sitting between them. CDR1 is MDHEN, CDR2 SYDVKM, per germline. The CDR3 spells CASRTHRWDYGYTF. The CDR3, as DNA: TGTGCCAGCAGAACTCACAGGTGGGACTATGGCTACACCTTC.

This chain links TRBV5-1 with TRBJ1-5; D ambiguous. Trimming shortened V by 4 bases and J by 0 bases, and 5 bases separated the two germline ends. There are 13 residues in the CDR3. Germline loops: CDR1 SGHRS, CDR2 YFSETQ. The CDR3 reads CASSLGSNQPQHF. CDR3 DNA sequence: TGCGCCAGCAGCCTCGGTAGCAATCAGCCCCAGCATTTT.

The V gene is TRBV5-5, the J gene TRBJ2-3; D may be TRBD1 (6 bases). Per the germline V gene, CDR1 is SGHKS and CDR2 is YYEKEE (reference sequence). Trimming shortened V by 4 bases and J by 8 bases, and 23 bases separated the two germline ends. The CDR3 length is 16 residues. The CDR3 DNA follows: TGTGCCAGCAGCCCCGGACCCGGGGTGGCCAGGGGTACGCAGTATTTT. This encodes CASSPGPGVARGTQYF. The full variable domain, completed using reference TRBV5-5 and TRBJ2-3, is DAGVTQSPTHLIKTRGQQVTLRCSPISGHKSVSWYQQVLGQGPQFIFQYYEKEERGRGNFPDRFSARQFPNYSSELNVNALLLGDSALYLCASSPGPGVARGTQYFGPGTRLTVL.

This clone was detected only once. This rearrangement joins TRBV7-8 to TRBJ2-4, with TRBD1 matching over 7 bases. Germline CDR1 is SGHVS and CDR2 is FQNEAQ. This CDR3 has 17 residues. V lost 4 bases, J lost 5 bases, and 14 bases stayed unmatched. CDR3 region: CASSWTPKQGMENIQYF. CDR3 nucleotide sequence: TGTGCCAGCAGCTGGACACCTAAACAGGGGATGGAAAACATTCAGTACTTC.

This clone is a singleton in its sample. The V gene is TRBV4-1, the J gene TRBJ1-1; D is unresolved. The germline V gene has CDR1 MGHRA and CDR2 YSYEKL. V lost 2 bases, J lost 1 base, and 5 bases lay in between. The CDR3 loop spans 13 amino acids. CDR3 loop: CASSQTRNTEAFF. As DNA, the CDR3 is TGCGCCAGCAGCCAAACAAGGAACACTGAAGCTTTCTTT.